The clone carrying this TCR beta chain was recorded a few times. Its antigen is unidentified. The CDR3 length is 16 residues. Per the germline V gene, CDR1 is MDHEN and CDR2 is SYDVKM. Trimming took 7 bases from V and 0 from J, leaving 13 bases between them. The study reverse transcribed the entire isolated RNA, so it sequenced expressed TCRB transcripts. The method was immunoSEQ multiplex PCR; TCRdb's version includes in-frame clones alone and lacks a portion of them. The data show some 330,000 clones, roughly 9.6% seen once. This sample stems from a study of beta chain features in type 1 diabetes. The overall study: Across every sample, around 98 million sorted cells were examined in total.

Study results and limitations: Comparison showed that naive, central memory and Treg TCRB repertoires appeared more similar among patients than among healthy donors.

The specimen was naive CD4+ T cells from blood. J is TRBJ2-6 and V is TRBV28, with a possible D match to TRBD1 (6 bases). This receptor was taken from a woman aged 25 to 45 in good health. The DNA of the CDR3 is TGTGCCAGCACCGGACAGCCAGACTCTGGGGCCAACGTCCTGACTTTC. Protein sequence: CASTGQPDSGANVLTF.